A selection of T cell receptor beta chains follows, all from one sample in a study of CD8 T cells in ankylosing spondylitis. TCRdb reprocessed the 5' RACE reads via MiXCR and lists one record per CDR3 protein. The sample holds roughly 190,000 distinct CDR3 sequences, around 13% seen once. The sample was blood, either unsorted or a sorted T cell fraction (not recorded which). The receptors originated from a male donor with ankylosing spondylitis or in good health (not recorded which). CDR3s include the opening cysteine and the closing phenylalanine or tryptophan. The D gene is left open where the match is weak. The size field is filled for only some rows; it gives once, few, many or a size class.

D gene: -; V gene: TRBV10-3; J gene: TRBJ1-6; clone size: -; CDR3 protein: CAISPAGVGSPLHF; CDR3 DNA: TGTGCCATCAGTCCAGCAGGGGTGGGTTCACCCCTCCACTTT
D gene: TRBD2; V gene: TRBV9; J gene: TRBJ2-7; clone size: -; CDR3 protein: CASSGGGGITEQYF; CDR3 DNA: TGTGCCAGCAGCGGCGGGGGGGGAATCACCGAGCAGTACTTC
D gene: -; V gene: TRBV10-2; J gene: TRBJ2-3; clone size: few; CDR3 protein: CASSEVILALATDTQYF; CDR3 DNA: TGCGCCAGCAGTGAGGTTATTTTAGCGCTCGCCACAGATACGCAGTATTTT
D gene: -; V gene: TRBV12-3/TRBV12-4; J gene: TRBJ2-6; clone size: few; CDR3 protein: CASRRQGSPGANVLTF; CDR3 DNA: TGTGCCAGCAGAAGGCAGGGGTCCCCTGGGGCCAACGTCCTGACTTTC
D gene: TRBD2; V gene: TRBV4-1; J gene: TRBJ2-5; clone size: many; CDR3 protein: CASSQEASGGQETQYF; CDR3 DNA: TGCGCCAGCAGCCAAGAGGCCAGCGGGGGGCAAGAGACCCAGTACTTC
D gene: -; V gene: TRBV5-1; J gene: TRBJ2-7; clone size: -; CDR3 protein: CASSPYPGWGYEQYF; CDR3 DNA: TGCGCCAGCAGCCCGTACCCGGGGTGGGGATACGAGCAGTACTTC
D gene: -; V gene: TRBV21-1; J gene: TRBJ2-7; clone size: few; CDR3 protein: CASSKLIGLGGSYEQYF; CDR3 DNA: TGTGCCAGCAGCAAATTGATAGGGCTTGGGGGCTCTTACGAGCAGTACTTC
D gene: -; V gene: TRBV3-1; J gene: TRBJ1-1; clone size: -; CDR3 protein: CASSQRGTEAFF; CDR3 DNA: TGTGCCAGCAGCCAGAGGGGCACTGAAGCTTTCTTT
D gene: TRBD2; V gene: TRBV9; J gene: TRBJ2-5; clone size: few; CDR3 protein: CASSPGASGRQETQYF; CDR3 DNA: TGTGCCAGCAGCCCCGGGGCTAGCGGGAGACAAGAGACCCAGTACTTC
D gene: -; V gene: TRBV7-8; J gene: TRBJ1-3; clone size: few; CDR3 protein: CASSLERWAVGNTIYF; CDR3 DNA: TGTGCCAGCAGCTTGGAGAGGTGGGCCGTGGGAAACACCATATATTTT
D gene: -; V gene: TRBV12-3/TRBV12-4; J gene: TRBJ2-1; clone size: -; CDR3 protein: CASSTGVYNEQFF; CDR3 DNA: TGTGCCAGCAGCACCGGGGTTTACAATGAGCAGTTCTTC
D gene: TRBD1; V gene: TRBV6-5; J gene: TRBJ1-1; clone size: few; CDR3 protein: CASSYSPTTGRTEAFF; CDR3 DNA: TGTGCCAGCAGTTATTCCCCCACGACAGGGCGGACTGAAGCTTTCTTT
D gene: -; V gene: TRBV25-1; J gene: TRBJ2-2; clone size: -; CDR3 protein: CASSDVSYTGELFF; CDR3 DNA: TGTGCCAGCAGTGACGTCAGCTACACCGGGGAGCTGTTTTTT
D gene: -; V gene: TRBV18; J gene: TRBJ2-7; clone size: -; CDR3 protein: CASSPGGVVYEQYF; CDR3 DNA: TGTGCCAGCTCACCAGGGGGAGTGGTCTACGAGCAGTACTTC
D gene: -; V gene: TRBV11-2; J gene: TRBJ2-3; clone size: few; CDR3 protein: CASSLGQVRTDTQYF; CDR3 DNA: TGTGCCAGCAGCTTAGGGCAGGTTCGCACAGATACGCAGTATTTT
D gene: -; V gene: TRBV7-9; J gene: TRBJ2-7; clone size: few; CDR3 protein: CASSLVIGYEQYF; CDR3 DNA: TGTGCCAGCAGCTTAGTGATCGGCTACGAGCAGTACTTC
D gene: -; V gene: TRBV27; J gene: TRBJ1-2; clone size: -; CDR3 protein: CASSLTGGSGDIGGYTF; CDR3 DNA: TGTGCCAGCAGTTTAACCGGCGGGTCCGGGGATATCGGTGGCTACACCTTC
D gene: -; V gene: TRBV27; J gene: TRBJ2-7; clone size: few; CDR3 protein: CARRTIGRTYEQYF; CDR3 DNA: TGTGCCAGACGTACCATAGGGCGGACCTACGAGCAGTACTTC
D gene: TRBD1; V gene: TRBV5-1; J gene: TRBJ2-3; clone size: few; CDR3 protein: CASSSGTGTDTQYF; CDR3 DNA: TGCGCCAGCAGCTCGGGGACAGGCACAGATACGCAGTATTTT
D gene: -; V gene: TRBV7-9; J gene: TRBJ1-1; clone size: many; CDR3 protein: CASSPPYTEAFF; CDR3 DNA: TGTGCCAGCAGCCCCCCGTACACTGAAGCTTTCTTT
D gene: TRBD1; V gene: TRBV9; J gene: TRBJ2-7; clone size: -; CDR3 protein: CASSGDRPYEQYF; CDR3 DNA: TGTGCCAGCAGCGGGGACAGGCCCTACGAGCAGTACTTC
D gene: TRBD2; V gene: TRBV14; J gene: TRBJ2-1; clone size: few; CDR3 protein: CASSQGTSGYTSSYNEQFF; CDR3 DNA: TGTGCCAGCAGCCAAGGGACTAGCGGGTATACGAGCTCCTACAATGAGCAGTTCTTC
D gene: -; V gene: TRBV3-1; J gene: TRBJ2-1; clone size: -; CDR3 protein: CASSQVEGSGEQFF; CDR3 DNA: TGTGCCAGCAGCCAAGTGGAGGGATCGGGTGAGCAGTTCTTC
D gene: TRBD1; V gene: TRBV29-1; J gene: TRBJ1-4; clone size: few; CDR3 protein: CSAYTGDATNEKLFF; CDR3 DNA: TGCAGCGCCTACACAGGGGACGCAACTAATGAAAAACTGTTTTTT
D gene: TRBD1; V gene: TRBV7-9; J gene: TRBJ2-1; clone size: -; CDR3 protein: CASSPRQGSSYNEQFF; CDR3 DNA: TGTGCCAGCAGTCCCAGACAGGGGAGCTCCTACAATGAGCAGTTCTTC
D gene: -; V gene: TRBV12-3/TRBV12-4; J gene: TRBJ2-1; clone size: many; CDR3 protein: CASSLGPPPNEQFF; CDR3 DNA: TGTGCCAGCAGTTTGGGACCGCCACCCAATGAGCAGTTCTTC
D gene: -; V gene: TRBV12-3/TRBV12-4; J gene: TRBJ2-1; clone size: many; CDR3 protein: CASSLTDNNEQFF; CDR3 DNA: TGTGCCAGCAGTCTGACAGATAACAATGAGCAGTTCTTC
D gene: TRBD2; V gene: TRBV7-6; J gene: TRBJ2-5; clone size: few; CDR3 protein: CASSSGTSGLSIVETQYF; CDR3 DNA: TGTGCCAGCTCCTCAGGGACTAGCGGTCTTTCAATCGTAGAGACCCAGTACTTC
D gene: -; V gene: TRBV29-1; J gene: TRBJ2-7; clone size: many; CDR3 protein: CSVESGGAGEQYF; CDR3 DNA: TGCAGCGTTGAGAGTGGCGGAGCGGGTGAGCAGTACTTC
D gene: -; V gene: TRBV19; J gene: TRBJ2-4; clone size: -; CDR3 protein: CASTTFETDKNIQYF; CDR3 DNA: TGTGCCAGTACCACCTTTGAGACCGATAAAAACATTCAGTACTTC
D gene: TRBD2; V gene: TRBV20-1; J gene: TRBJ2-7; clone size: -; CDR3 protein: CSAGSGTSGIYEQYF; CDR3 DNA: TGCAGTGCTGGATCCGGGACTAGCGGGATTTACGAGCAGTACTTC
D gene: TRBD1; V gene: TRBV9; J gene: TRBJ2-1; clone size: few; CDR3 protein: CASGGGGQGAAAHNEQFF; CDR3 DNA: TGTGCCAGCGGCGGAGGGGGACAGGGGGCGGCCGCACACAATGAGCAGTTCTTC
D gene: -; V gene: TRBV6-1; J gene: TRBJ2-1; clone size: few; CDR3 protein: CASTQVGGTGGEQFF; CDR3 DNA: TGTGCCAGCACCCAGGTAGGGGGGACGGGAGGTGAGCAGTTCTTC
D gene: TRBD2; V gene: TRBV12-3/TRBV12-4; J gene: TRBJ2-5; clone size: few; CDR3 protein: CASRGRVETQYF; CDR3 DNA: TGTGCCAGCAGGGGGAGGGTAGAGACCCAGTACTTC
D gene: -; V gene: TRBV6-1; J gene: TRBJ2-7; clone size: few; CDR3 protein: CASTQSEEGANEQYF; CDR3 DNA: TGTGCCAGCACTCAGTCCGAAGAAGGGGCTAACGAGCAGTACTTC
D gene: -; V gene: TRBV24-1; J gene: TRBJ1-2; clone size: few; CDR3 protein: CATSAGGYTF; CDR3 DNA: TGTGCCACCAGCGCAGGAGGGTACACCTTC
D gene: TRBD1; V gene: TRBV30; J gene: TRBJ2-7; clone size: -; CDR3 protein: CACHRGLGVSDEQYF; CDR3 DNA: TGTGCCTGCCACAGGGGGCTGGGCGTATCGGACGAGCAGTACTTC
D gene: -; V gene: TRBV5-1; J gene: TRBJ1-1; clone size: -; CDR3 protein: CASSSTWVRPKNTEAFF; CDR3 DNA: TGCGCCAGCAGCTCGACCTGGGTACGCCCAAAGAACACTGAAGCTTTCTTT
D gene: -; V gene: TRBV11-2; J gene: TRBJ2-1; clone size: few; CDR3 protein: CASSLAWAPHNEQFF; CDR3 DNA: TGTGCCAGCAGCTTAGCTTGGGCCCCCCACAATGAGCAGTTCTTC
D gene: -; V gene: TRBV6-1; J gene: TRBJ2-1; clone size: few; CDR3 protein: CATRVEGKGDEQFF; CDR3 DNA: TGTGCCACCAGGGTAGAGGGTAAGGGGGATGAGCAGTTCTTC
D gene: -; V gene: TRBV10-1; J gene: TRBJ2-5; clone size: few; CDR3 protein: CASSDKLQETQYF; CDR3 DNA: TGCGCCAGCAGTGACAAGCTACAGGAGACCCAGTACTTC
D gene: -; V gene: TRBV5-1; J gene: TRBJ1-1; clone size: hyperexpanded; CDR3 protein: CASSFPGRPVAEAFF; CDR3 DNA: TGCGCCAGCAGCTTCCCCGGGAGGCCGGTCGCTGAAGCTTTCTTT
D gene: -; V gene: TRBV20-1; J gene: TRBJ2-5; clone size: -; CDR3 protein: CSAPRRQGEETQYF; CDR3 DNA: TGCAGTGCCCCAAGGCGGCAGGGCGAAGAGACCCAGTACTTC
D gene: TRBD2; V gene: TRBV12-3/TRBV12-4; J gene: TRBJ2-1; clone size: -; CDR3 protein: CASSQTSGGEQFF; CDR3 DNA: TGTGCCAGCAGCCAGACTTCGGGGGGTGAGCAGTTCTTC
D gene: TRBD2; V gene: TRBV20-1; J gene: TRBJ2-7; clone size: many; CDR3 protein: CSARDQRDYEQYF; CDR3 DNA: TGCAGTGCTAGGGACCAGCGGGACTACGAGCAGTACTTC
D gene: -; V gene: TRBV11-2; J gene: TRBJ2-3; clone size: -; CDR3 protein: CASRGMRLRLDTQYF; CDR3 DNA: TGTGCCAGCAGAGGAATGAGACTGCGGTTAGATACGCAGTATTTT
D gene: TRBD2; V gene: TRBV2; J gene: TRBJ2-1; clone size: -; CDR3 protein: CASQQASGRGEQFF; CDR3 DNA: TGTGCCAGCCAACAGGCTAGCGGGAGGGGTGAGCAGTTCTTC
D gene: TRBD2; V gene: TRBV5-1; J gene: TRBJ2-4; clone size: many; CDR3 protein: CASSLEGLAGPRDIQYF; CDR3 DNA: TGCGCCAGCAGCTTAGAGGGACTAGCGGGTCCAAGGGACATTCAGTACTTC
D gene: -; V gene: TRBV21-1; J gene: TRBJ2-1; clone size: -; CDR3 protein: CASSKYRTSEHNEQFF; CDR3 DNA: TGTGCCAGCAGCAAATACCGGACTAGCGAACACAATGAGCAGTTCTTC
D gene: -; V gene: TRBV2; J gene: TRBJ1-1; clone size: few; CDR3 protein: CASSERSGENTEAFF; CDR3 DNA: TGTGCCAGCAGTGAAAGGTCAGGGGAGAACACTGAAGCTTTCTTT